These 21 T cell receptor beta chains were all obtained from the same sample, sequenced in a study of tissue T cells after allogeneic stem cell transplantation. Here immunoSEQ multiplex PCR was the method, and the copy in TCRdb shows in-frame clones only, minus some. The sample has some 640 clones, approximately 50% seen once; the top ten hold about 39%. Time point indicated: mouse harvest day 14 after allogeneic transplant. Each mouse received 10^7 T-cell-depleted marrow cells plus 10^6 splenic CD5+ T cells by tail vein. The material sequenced was liver tissue. The receptor source for this set is a female BALB/c mouse given C57BL/6 T cells with graft-versus-host disease after an allogeneic hematopoietic cell transplant.

As for this clone: Gene names denote mouse genes. The read ends 1 residue shy of where the CDR3 ends; the end is completed using the germline J gene. The chain is built from TRBV16 and TRBJ1-1; D remains unclear. Trimming cost V 1 base and J 1 base, with 4 bases left between them. The germline V gene encodes CDR1 SGHSA and CDR2 FRNQAP. CDR3 length: 13 amino acids. CDR3 DNA (partial): TGTGCAAGCAGCTTAGTCGGGAACACAGAAGTCTTC. It codes for CASSLVGNTEVF. Given in full, the CDR3 is CASSLVGNTEVFF.

As to this clone: These gene names are mouse names. The read is 1 residue too short to cover the CDR3 end, so that end is filled in from the germline J gene. This chain connects TRBV12-1 to TRBJ2-7; TRBD2 matches at 8 bases. V was clipped by 2 bases and J by 4 bases; unmatched bases: 9. Germline loops: CDR1 SGHSN, CDR2 HYEKVE. The CDR3 spans 15 residues. The CDR3 sequence is CASSPQWGGPYEQYF. The CDR3 DNA, read in part, is TGTGCCAGCTCTCCCCAATGGGGGGGGCCGTATGAACAGTAC.

Comments on this clone: Mouse gene names and germline throughout. The CDR3 end lies 1 residue beyond the end of the read and is filled in from the germline J gene. V gene TRBV29 combines with J gene TRBJ1-6; possible D gene TRBD1, 5 bases. TRBJ1-6 is noted as an ORF with a role that remains uncertain. V was pared by 6 bases and J by 0 bases, with 9 bases between. The CDR3 length is 15 residues. Looked up from germline, CDR1 is MSHET and CDR2 is SYDVDS. CDR3 region: CASSPGGSYNSPLYF. The DNA read from the CDR3 is TGTGCTAGCAGCCCGGGGGGTTCCTATAATTCGCCCCTCTAC.

By share of the sample, this clone is large. The genes and germline here are from mouse. The missing CDR3 end, 1 residue past where the read stops, is filled in from the germline J gene. The V and J genes are TRBV24 and TRBJ2-2; 11 positions match TRBD2. Germline CDR1 and CDR2: KGHTA and FRNEEI. Trimming at V came to 6 bases and at J to 6 bases, leaving 12 bases not matched to a gene. The length of the CDR3 is 17 residues. The covered CDR3 bases are TGTGCCAGCAGGCCTCAGGGAACTGGGGGGGCATCCGGGCAGCTCTAC. Its translation is CASRPQGTGGASGQLY. The CDR3, in full, reads CASRPQGTGGASGQLYF.

As to this clone: Gene names and germline match the mouse. The read halts 1 residue ahead of the CDR3 end, with the missing end drawn from the germline J gene. The chain combines TRBV2 with TRBJ2-3; the D is unclear. Germline CDR1 is LGHNA and CDR2 is YSYQKL. V lost 0 bases and J lost 0, with 4 bases in between. This CDR3 comprises 14 residues. Partial CDR3 DNA: TGTGCCAGCAGCCAAGAGATTAGTGCAGAAACGCTGTAT. It yields the protein CASSQEISAETLY. Given in full, the CDR3 is CASSQEISAETLYF.

This clone was seen a single time. The genes and germline here are from mouse. The read ends 1 residue early relative to the CDR3; the germline J gene fills the gap. The V and J genes are TRBV31 and TRBJ2-2, with TRBD2 matching 12 bases. Germline V gene lookup returns CDR1 GKSSPN and CDR2 SITVG. V lost 0 bases and J lost 4; bases outside the gene matches: 6. CDR3 length: 17 residues. The CDR3 loop reads CAWSLRLGGRGTGQLYF. The covered CDR3 bases are TGTGCCTGGAGTCTACGACTGGGGGGGCGCGGCACCGGGCAGCTCTAC.

Worth noting for this clone: Genes here carry mouse names. The read ends 1 residue early relative to the CDR3; the germline J gene fills the gap. J is TRBJ2-5 and V is TRBV19; 11 positions agree with TRBD2. The CDR3 has 15 amino acids. The V gene end was trimmed by 5 bases and the J gene end by 6 bases; junction bases not matched to a gene: 8. From germline, CDR1 is FNHDT and CDR2 SITEND (reference sequence). The sequenced part of the CDR3 DNA is TGTGCCAGCAGGACCGGGACTGGGGGAGGGGACACCCAGTAC. Protein product: CASRTGTGGGDTQY. The CDR3 in full is CASRTGTGGGDTQYF.

This clone was recorded a few times. Here the gene names and germline are mouse. The CDR3 bases that were read are TGTGCCAGCAGTTGGGGCAGCTATGCTGAGCAGTTC. The encoded protein is CASSWGSYAEQF. The full CDR3 sequence reads CASSWGSYAEQFF. This rearrangement joins TRBV13-1 to TRBJ2-1, with D possibly being TRBD1 or TRBD2 (5 bases each). The CDR3 is cut off 1 residue early in the read; its end comes from the germline J gene. Germline CDR1 reads NSHNY; CDR2 reads SYGAGN. The CDR3 is 13 residues long. The V end was cut by 4 bases, the J end by 3 bases, with 8 bases between.

As concerns this clone: Genes and germline are mouse. CDR3: CSSSQFRENEQYF. The sequenced CDR3 bases are TGCTCCAGCAGTCAATTTCGGGAAAATGAACAGTAC. The V and J genes are TRBV23 and TRBJ2-7. The read gets to within 1 residue of the CDR3 end, and the germline J gene fills in the rest. From germline, CDR1 is KGHTA and CDR2 FQNQQP. The CDR3 length is 13 residues. Supplemented by reference TRBV23 and TRBJ2-7, the full variable domain reads DAAVTQKPRYLIKMKGQEAEMKCIPEKGHTAVFWYQQKQSKELKFLIYFQNQQPLDQIDMVKERFSAVCPSSSLCSLGIRTCEAEDSALYLCSSSQFRENEQYFGPGTRLTVL.

Details on this clone: Here the gene names and germline are mouse. Read data end 1 residue before the CDR3 end; the end is taken from the germline J gene. The rearrangement links TRBV12-2 to TRBJ2-5, with 10 bases matching TRBD2. The CDR3 has 13 amino acids. V lost 4 bases and J lost 4; bases outside the gene matches: 1. Germline V gene sequence: CDR1 SGHLS, CDR2 HYDKME. CDR3 sequence reads: CASSDWGEDTQYF. Partial CDR3 DNA: TGTGCCAGCTCCGACTGGGGGGAAGACACCCAGTAC. The variable domain in full, completed from reference TRBV12-2 and TRBJ2-5, reads NSGVVQSPRYIIKGKGERSILKCIPISGHLSVAWYQQTQGQELKFFIQHYDKMERDKGNLPSRFSVQQFDDYHSEMNMSALELEDSAVYFCASSDWGEDTQYFGPGTRLLVL.

This clone has only a few counts. The genes are named according to mouse. The CDR3 end lies 1 residue beyond the end of the read and is filled in from the germline J gene. The J gene is TRBJ1-4, the V gene TRBV26; 12 bases are shared with TRBD1. The CDR3 totals 16 residues. V shed 2 bases, J shed 4 bases, and the junction held 2 bases outside the gene matches. The germline V gene encodes CDR1 KGHPV and CDR2 FQNQEV (reference sequence). This CDR3 reads CASSLGTGGLNERLFF. The sequenced part of the CDR3 DNA is TGTGCCAGCAGTCTGGGGACAGGGGGCCTCAACGAAAGATTATTT.

As concerns this clone: Gene names are mouse gene names. The read ends 1 residue early relative to the CDR3; the germline J gene fills the gap. The chain carries TRBV19 and TRBJ2-3, with D possibly being TRBD1 (5 bases). V shed 5 bases and J shed 0 bases, with 7 bases lying between them. CDR1 and CDR2 (germline): FNHDT, SITEND (reference sequence). This CDR3 region has 13 residues. CDR3 region: CASRDNSAETLYF. CDR3 bases read: TGTGCCAGCAGGGACAATAGTGCAGAAACGCTGTAT. Full variable domain (outside the CDR3, taken from reference TRBV19 and TRBJ2-3): GGIITQTPKFLIGQEGQKLTLKCQQNFNHDTMYWYRQDSGKGLRLIYYSITENDLQKGDLSEGYDASREKKSSFSLTVTSAQKNEMAVFLCASRDNSAETLYFGSGTRLTVL.

In the case of this clone: Gene names follow the mouse nomenclature. The read comes to an end 1 residue before the CDR3 does, leaving the germline J gene to fill in the end. The gene calls are TRBV26 and TRBJ2-4; 11 nucleotides match TRBD2. Trimming took 3 bases from V and 8 from J; bases not matched to a gene: 10. The CDR3 is 16 amino acids. The germline CDR1 and CDR2 sequences are KGHPV and FQNQEV (reference sequence). CDR3 DNA (partial): TGTGCCAGCAGTCTCCCGGGACTGGGGGAAGGTCGCACCTTGTAC. Translated: CASSLPGLGEGRTLY. In full, the CDR3 is CASSLPGLGEGRTLYF.

The table lists this clone with a few counts. These gene names are mouse names. The read halts 1 residue ahead of the CDR3 end, with the missing end drawn from the germline J gene. This sequence joins TRBV13-3 and TRBJ2-3, with 11 nucleotides matching TRBD1. V gave up 7 bases and J gave up 0 bases; unmatched junction bases: 4. This CDR3 has 15 amino acids. Germline CDR1 reads NNHDY; CDR2 reads SYVADS. CDR3 protein: CASRDRGSSAETLYF. CDR3 DNA (partial): TGTGCCAGCCGGGACAGGGGGAGTAGTGCAGAAACGCTGTAT.

Points on this clone: Germline and genes: mouse. The read terminates 1 residue before the CDR3 end, so the remaining end is supplied by the germline J gene. This chain connects TRBV19 to TRBJ2-7; 12 bases map to TRBD1. CDR3 length equals 15 residues. CDR1 and CDR2 from the germline V gene are FNHDT and SITEND (reference sequence). J was trimmed by 7 bases and V by 2 bases; bases with no gene match: 7. The CDR3 reads CASSIGTGGAEEQYF. CDR3 DNA, as far as it was read: TGTGCCAGCAGTATTGGGACAGGGGGCGCAGAGGAACAGTAC. Variable domain in full (rest from reference TRBV19 and TRBJ2-7): GGIITQTPKFLIGQEGQKLTLKCQQNFNHDTMYWYRQDSGKGLRLIYYSITENDLQKGDLSEGYDASREKKSSFSLTVTSAQKNEMAVFLCASSIGTGGAEEQYFGPGTRLTVL.

A note on this clone: Mouse gene names and germline throughout. Read sequence stops 1 residue before the CDR3 end, and the germline J gene provides the missing end. The rearrangement joins TRBV23 to TRBJ2-5; the D segment call TRBD1 is taken from the table without a DNA check. Germline assignment: CDR1 KGHTA and CDR2 FQNQQP. CDR3 length: 14 residues. The covered CDR3 bases are TGCTCCAGCAGTCCCTCAGGGGGCAGAGACACCCAGTAC. It is translated as CSSSPSGGRDTQY. The CDR3 in its entirety is CSSSPSGGRDTQYF.

This clone was observed a few times. Gene names refer to mouse genes. Read data end 1 residue before the CDR3 end; the end is taken from the germline J gene. The V gene is TRBV12-1, the J gene TRBJ2-1; D gene uncertain. The CDR3 consists of 14 residues. The ends were cut back, 2 bases at V and 1 base at J, with 8 bases in the middle. Germline lookup yields CDR1 SGHSN and CDR2 HYEKVE. CDR3 DNA (partial): TGTGCCAGCTCTCCACAAGGCAACTATGCTGAGCAGTTC. Encoded protein: CASSPQGNYAEQF. The full-length CDR3 reads as CASSPQGNYAEQFF.

This clone came up a few times. Gene names are the mouse ones. Read coverage stops 1 residue before the CDR3 terminus; the germline J gene supplies the remainder. The chain employs TRBV26 and TRBJ2-7, with TRBD1 matching over 10 bases. The length of the CDR3 is 14 residues. Germline CDR1 reads KGHPV; CDR2 reads FQNQEV (reference sequence). The V segment lost 4 bases and the J segment 2 bases; nucleotides outside the gene matches: 2. The CDR3 protein is CASSPGTGAYEQYF. CDR3 DNA (partial): TGTGCCAGCAGTCCCGGGACAGGGGCCTATGAACAGTAC. Full variable domain (missing parts from reference TRBV26 and TRBJ2-7): NSKVIQTPRYLVKGQGQKAKMRCIPEKGHPVVFWYQQNKNNEFKFLINFQNQEVLQQIDMTEKRFSAECPSNSPCSLEIQSSEAGDSALYLCASSPGTGAYEQYFGPGTRLTVL.

Concerning this clone itself: Germline and genes here are mouse. The observed sequence ends 1 residue before the CDR3 terminus, with the missing tail filled in from the germline J gene. The genes are TRBV3 and TRBJ2-4; D is unclear. This CDR3 has 11 residues. CDR1 and CDR2 (germline): SNHLY, FYNGKV (reference sequence). V was cut by 0 bases and J by 6 bases, with 1 base left in between. CDR3 bases read: TGTGCCAGCAGCTTAGCGAACACCTTGTAC. Protein product: CASSLANTLY. The CDR3, in full, reads CASSLANTLYF.

This clone was observed a handful of times. Gene names follow the mouse nomenclature. The CDR3 is cut off 1 residue early in the read; its end comes from the germline J gene. The rearrangement joins TRBV16 to TRBJ2-7, with 10 bases that match TRBD2. The length of the CDR3 is 14 residues. Germline CDR1 reads SGHSA; CDR2 reads FRNQAP. J was trimmed by 7 bases and V by 0 bases; bases with no gene match: 3. The sequenced part of the CDR3 DNA is TGTGCAAGCAGCTTAGATCTGGGGGGGCGAGAACAGTAC. This gives the protein CASSLDLGGREQY. The full CDR3 protein reads CASSLDLGGREQYF.

As for this clone: All gene names here are mouse names. Partial CDR3 DNA: TGTGCTAGCAGTCAGGGACAAACAGAAGTCTTC. Its translation: CASSQGQTEVF. The CDR3, in full, reads CASSQGQTEVFF. V gene TRBV17 combines with J gene TRBJ1-1; TRBD1 might be the D (6 bases). The read is 1 residue too short to cover the CDR3 end, so that end is filled in from the germline J gene. Trimming took off 5 bases at V and 5 bases at J, with 9 bases between the two ends. The CDR3 is 12 residues long. CDR1 is MNHDT, CDR2 YYDKIL, per germline.